The 11 T cell receptor beta chains below all came from one sample that was sequenced in a study of monozygotic twins with inflammatory bowel disease. No DNA is given; TCRdb re-called the 5' RACE reads and lists each CDR3 protein once. The sample has approximately 340,000 distinct CDR3 sequences, and its top ten clones hold approximately 2%. Sequencing was carried out using blood. Source of these receptors: a human donor with ulcerative colitis or Crohn's disease, or a healthy co-twin of an affected twin (not recorded which).

The V and J genes are TRBV7-2 and TRBJ2-3; TCRdb reports TRBD2, a call that lacks DNA to check it against. The germline gives CDR1 SGHTA, CDR2 FQGNSA. This CDR3 region has 15 residues. CDR3: CASSSRTTPSDTQYF.

This chain uses TRBV5-1 with TRBJ2-7. CDR3 size: 12 residues. Germline V CDR1 and CDR2: SGHRS, YFSETQ. This chain's CDR3 is CASSQNSGEQYF.

This sequence joins TRBV28 and TRBJ2-7; TCRdb's assignment of TRBD2 cannot be checked, as there is no DNA. CDR1 is MDHEN, CDR2 SYDVKM, per germline. The length of the CDR3 is 14 residues. The CDR3 region is CASSLFTAGYEQYF. Drawing the rest from reference TRBV28 and TRBJ2-7, the complete variable domain is DVKVTQSSRYLVKRTGEKVFLECVQDMDHENMFWYRQDPGLGLRLIYFSYDVKMKEKGDIPEGYSVSREKKERFSLILESASTNQTSMYLCASSLFTAGYEQYFGPGTRLTVT.

V usage is TRBV3-1 and J usage is TRBJ2-7; the TCRdb call, TRBD1, lacks DNA for checking. The CDR3 extends over 14 amino acids. Germline V gives CDR1 LGHDT, CDR2 YNNKEL (reference sequence). CDR3 sequence: CASSQDRVFYEQYF.

J is TRBJ1-1 and V is TRBV27; the TRBD1 assignment by TCRdb is unverifiable without DNA. The length of the CDR3 is 14 residues. Germline V gives CDR1 MNHEY, CDR2 SMNVEV (reference sequence). The CDR3 reads CASRPGTLNTEAFF.

The CDR3 spells CASSLEMAIGNTIYF. The rearrangement links TRBV5-1 to TRBJ1-3. This CDR3 is built from 15 residues. Germline V gene data show CDR1 as SGHRS and CDR2 as YFSETQ.

The chain carries TRBV12-3 or TRBV12-4 and TRBJ2-2; TCRdb proposes TRBD1, but this gene call is untestable without DNA. The CDR3 loop spans 12 amino acids. The CDR3 protein is CASSLGDRELFF.

The genes are TRBV12-3 or TRBV12-4 and TRBJ2-7. CDR3 length: 14 residues. CDR3 protein: CASIHLQSRYEQYF.

This chain connects TRBV19 to TRBJ1-1. There are 13 residues in the CDR3. Germline V gene sequence: CDR1 LNHDA, CDR2 SQIVND (reference sequence). Here the CDR3 reads CASSRRESTEAFF.

This chain connects TRBV11-2 to TRBJ1-1; TCRdb's D call, TRBD1, is unchecked because there is no DNA. From germline, CDR1 is SGHAT and CDR2 FQNNGV. This CDR3 spans 15 amino acids. CDR3 amino acids: CASSLTSMGGTEAFF.

The chain joins TRBV20-1 to TRBJ2-2; TCRdb gives TRBD2 as the D gene, but with no DNA this cannot be confirmed. Looked up from germline, CDR1 is DFQATT and CDR2 is SNEGSKA (reference sequence). This CDR3 contains 13 residues. The CDR3 region is CSASGGSIGELFF.